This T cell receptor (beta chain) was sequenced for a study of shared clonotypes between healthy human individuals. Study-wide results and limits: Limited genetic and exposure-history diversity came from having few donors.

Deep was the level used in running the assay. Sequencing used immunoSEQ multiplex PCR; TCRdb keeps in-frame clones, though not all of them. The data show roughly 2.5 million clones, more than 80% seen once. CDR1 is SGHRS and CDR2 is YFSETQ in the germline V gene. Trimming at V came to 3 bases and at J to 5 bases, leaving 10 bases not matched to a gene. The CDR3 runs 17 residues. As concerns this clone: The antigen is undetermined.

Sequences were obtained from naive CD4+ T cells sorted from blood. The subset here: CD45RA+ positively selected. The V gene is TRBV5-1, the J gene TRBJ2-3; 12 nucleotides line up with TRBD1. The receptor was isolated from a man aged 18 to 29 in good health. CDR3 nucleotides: TGCGCCAGCAGCTCACCTATGGGACAGGGGGCGGGAGATACGCAGTATTTT. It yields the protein CASSSPMGQGAGDTQYF.